These 10 T cell receptor beta chains were sequenced from one sample in a study of T-cell reconstitution after alpha-beta-depleted transplantation in children. TCRbeta library preparation incorporated unique molecular identifiers. TCRdb reanalysed the PCR reads using MiXCR and keeps one entry per CDR3 protein. The table records about 980,000 distinct CDR3 sequences, about 29% of them present only once. The sample here was PBMCs, mostly from graft donor cells, taken 360 days after TCRalphabeta/CD19-depleted stem cell transplant. These TCRs come from a boy under two years old who had a stem cell transplant for SCID, so the T cells may come from the graft donor.

The V gene is TRBV29-1, the J gene TRBJ2-1; D is ambiguous. Trimming took 7 bases from V and 4 from J, leaving 14 bases between them. Germline values: CDR1 SQVTM, CDR2 ANQGSEA. The CDR3 runs 13 residues. The CDR3 spells CSALPTPYNEQFF. CDR3 DNA: TGCAGCGCCCTTCCCACCCCGTACAATGAGCAGTTCTTC.

This chain uses TRBV12-3 or TRBV12-4 with TRBJ2-1; 7 positions agree with TRBD2. The trim removed 2 bases at V and 6 bases at J, leaving 7 bases unmatched. The CDR3 is 15 amino acids. The chain's CDR3 is CASSLRGLEFNEQFF. The CDR3 region has the DNA TGTGCCAGCAGTTTACGAGGACTAGAATTCAATGAGCAGTTCTTC.

The gene calls are TRBV20-1 and TRBJ1-2; 11 bases are shared with TRBD1. V shed 8 bases, J shed 8 bases, and the junction held 4 bases outside the gene matches. Germline assignment: CDR1 DFQATT and CDR2 SNEGSKA (reference sequence). This CDR3 has 11 amino acids. The DNA for the CDR3 is TGCAGTTGGGACAGGGGGGGCGGCTACACCTTC. Its translation: CSWDRGGGYTF.

This clonotype was seen only a few times. The chain uses TRBV12-3 or TRBV12-4 and TRBJ2-1; 7 bases are a match to TRBD2. The CDR3 has 15 amino acids. V gave up 5 bases and J gave up 4 bases; unmatched junction bases: 8. Here the CDR3 reads CASSAPPAGYNEQFF. The CDR3, as DNA: TGTGCCAGCAGTGCCCCCCCAGCGGGGTACAATGAGCAGTTCTTC.

This chain links TRBV28 with TRBJ1-1; weak D call: TRBD1 (6 bases). CDR1 and CDR2 from the germline V gene are MDHEN and SYDVKM. The length of the CDR3 is 14 residues. With 8 bases removed from V and 0 bases from J, the gap between germline ends came to 13 bases. CDR3 residues: CASDRRNLNTEAFF. For the CDR3, the DNA is TGTGCCAGCGACAGGCGCAATTTGAACACTGAAGCTTTCTTT.

The chain joins TRBV7-2 to TRBJ1-4; D possibly corresponds to TRBD1 (5 bases). This CDR3 comprises 16 residues. Trimming shortened V by 1 base and J by 8 bases, and 17 bases separated the two germline ends. From germline, CDR1 is SGHTA and CDR2 FQGNSA. The CDR3 bases are TGTGCCAGCAGCTTAGAAACTGAAGGGGAGGGCGAAAAACTGTTTTTT. Residues: CASSLETEGEGEKLFF.

This chain connects TRBV7-2 to TRBJ2-2, with TRBD1 matching 7 bases. This CDR3 region has 17 residues. Per germline, CDR1 SGHTA and CDR2 FQGNSA. The junction had 12 bases not matched to a gene; V was cut back by 6 bases and J by 2 bases. The CDR3 reads CASSPQGGPGNTGELFF. The CDR3 DNA sequence: TGTGCCAGCAGTCCCCAAGGGGGCCCGGGAAACACCGGGGAGCTGTTTTTT.

This sequence joins TRBV7-9 and TRBJ2-1; weak D call: TRBD2 (7 bases). CDR1 is SEHNR, CDR2 FQNEAQ, per germline (reference sequence). Deletions cut 5 bases from V and 8 bases from J, with 13 bases between. This CDR3 region has 13 residues. The DNA for the CDR3 is TGTGCCAGCAGCCCTGACGGGGGGCATGAGCAGTTCTTC. Encoded protein: CASSPDGGHEQFF.

CDR3 sequence: CASSFITGEDTQYF. CDR3 nucleotide sequence: TGCGCCAGCAGCTTTATTACAGGGGAAGATACGCAGTATTTT. The chain joins TRBV5-1 to TRBJ2-3; 7 bases are shared with TRBD1. In germline, CDR1 is SGHRS, CDR2 YFSETQ. V lost 2 bases to trimming and J lost 5 bases; unmatched junction nucleotides: 5. The CDR3 length is 14 residues. The full variable domain, its missing parts supplied by reference TRBV5-1 and TRBJ2-3, is KAGVTQTPRYLIKTRGQQVTLSCSPISGHRSVSWYQQTPGQGLQFLFEYFSETQRNKGNFPGRFSGRQFSNSRSEMNVSTLELGDSALYLCASSFITGEDTQYFGPGTRLTVL.

The J gene is TRBJ1-3, the V gene TRBV29-1, with D maybe TRBD1 (5 bases). V was clipped by 3 bases and J by 4 bases, with 13 bases between them. The germline V gene has CDR1 SQVTM and CDR2 ANQGSEA. CDR3 size: 14 residues. The CDR3 DNA sequence: TGCAGCGTTGACGGGGGAAGACGCGGAAACACCATATATTTT. This sequence encodes CSVDGGRRGNTIYF.